This section outlines one T cell receptor beta chain sequence together with its context. The antigen remains undetermined. Once obtained from cultured CD4+ T cells, the DNA was sequenced using the Oncomine TCR Beta short-read assay. TCRdb ran MiXCR on the PCR reads and lists one entry per CDR3 protein. Here the sample spans 7,500 to 9,000 distinct CDR3 sequences, approximately 49% being singletons. The V gene's germline CDR1 is SEHNR and CDR2 FQNEAQ (reference sequence). V trimming: 5 bases; J trimming: 7 bases; junction bases outside the gene matches: 11. The CDR3 extends over 15 amino acids. This entry belongs to a study of vaccination and CD4 T cells after COVID-19. Study-level information: The convalescents were made up of six males and four females, two of whom were Hispanic.

Treatment here: roughly ten-day PBMC culture with coronavirus spike peptide pools or control peptides (ViraFEST assay). During the years 2011-2018, before the COVID-19 pandemic, the unexposed donor's CD4+ T cells were collected. Once cultured less than 11 days, CD4+ T cells underwent isolation by negative selection. As cell numbers allowed, unexposed-donor CD4+ T cells faced SARS-CoV-2 S/N and four cold-coronavirus spikes. Study results and caveats: Post-vaccination reactive clonotypes (median roughly 41) did not differ significantly from post-infection (under 22).

The clonotype was recovered from a human donor in good health. Sequenced sample: CD4+ T cells from blood, cultured in vitro. This chain connects TRBV7-9 to TRBJ2-7, with 10 bases lining up with TRBD2. The DNA of the CDR3 is TGTGCCAGCAGCCGCCTAGCGGGAGTAGAATGGGAGCAGTACTTC. It yields the protein CASSRLAGVEWEQYF.